The TCR beta chain described here comes from a study of cytomegalovirus exposure and HLA in healthy donors. Overall study results and limits: Reports indicated that the classifier achieved high specificity and sensitivity in diagnosing cytomegalovirus status. Productive status was seen about 87% or about 30% of the time for most TCR beta V segments in an earlier analysis. Presence/absence analyses rested on an assumption that sequencing depth was roughly uniform across donors. The study carried out a later analysis of TCR beta sequences. It associated 15,000 to 20,000 of them with specific HLA alleles at a false discovery rate of 0.05.

A multiplex PCR was run with 60 Vbeta primers and 13 Jbeta primers. Generated by immunoSEQ multiplex PCR, the TCRdb table keeps only in-frame clones and is missing some. The table lists some 34,000 clones. As for this clone: Its target is unknown.

There are 15 residues in the CDR3. CDR1 is SNHLY, CDR2 FYNNEI, per germline. V lost 5 bases, J lost 3 bases, and 5 bases stayed unmatched. This TCR was sampled from a man aged 35-49 years in good health and CMV-seronegative. Sequenced material: PBMCs. The chain joins TRBV2 to TRBJ1-5; 9 bases are shared with TRBD1. The CDR3 DNA reads as TGTGCCAGCAGTCGGGACAGGGCCAACAATCAGCCCCAGCATTTT. This codes for CASSRDRANNQPQHF.